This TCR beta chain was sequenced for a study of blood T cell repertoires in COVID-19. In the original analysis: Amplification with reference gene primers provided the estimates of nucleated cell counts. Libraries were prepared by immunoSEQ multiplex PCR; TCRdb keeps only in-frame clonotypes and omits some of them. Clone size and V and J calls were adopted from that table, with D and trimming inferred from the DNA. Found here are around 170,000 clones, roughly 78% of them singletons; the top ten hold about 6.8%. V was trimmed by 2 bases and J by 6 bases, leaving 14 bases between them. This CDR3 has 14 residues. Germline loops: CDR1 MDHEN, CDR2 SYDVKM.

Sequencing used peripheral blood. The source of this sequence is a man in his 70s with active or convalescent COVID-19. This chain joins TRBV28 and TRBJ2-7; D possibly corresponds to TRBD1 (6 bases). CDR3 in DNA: TGTGCCAGCAGTTTAAGACAGGTTGCTGGCGAGCAGTACTTC. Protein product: CASSLRQVAGEQYF. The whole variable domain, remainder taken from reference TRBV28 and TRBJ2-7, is DVKVTQSSRYLVKRTGEKVFLECVQDMDHENMFWYRQDPGLGLRLIYFSYDVKMKEKGDIPEGYSVSREKKERFSLILESASTNQTSMYLCASSLRQVAGEQYFGPGTRLTVT.